What follows describes a single T cell receptor beta chain. This clonotype has ten or more counts. The clone's antigen remains unknown. No much larger clonotype is one base removed from it; base qualities were not supplied. V has 2 bases trimmed and J has 2 bases trimmed; junction bases matching no gene number 3. The CDR3 numbers 14 residues from cysteine through phenylalanine. Here the CDR3 DNA is all that survives: 42 bases in frame from base 1. Each patient had bone marrow sampled at the time of active disease. Bone marrow mononuclear cells were isolated by Ficoll-Hypaque density gradient centrifugation. To remove myeloma plasma cells, the cells were labeled with CD138 magnetic microbeads on a MACS separator, and CD138-negative cells were then collected by negative selection. Flow cytometry with CD138 antibodies on an Attune NxT was used to check how pure the isolated cells were. TRIzol reagent was used to extract total RNA, which was then quantified with a NanoDrop spectrophotometer. Paired RNA-seq and IR-seq were performed on the CD138-negative bone marrow sample of each patient.

This specimen belongs to a study of read filtering for tumor transcriptome and immune sequencing (dated by TCRdb to 2018 to 2020). About the study as a whole: The cohort was composed of 17 male and some 13 female patients, with a mean age of approximately 66 years and an age range of about 45 to 90. TCR-region mapped reads per sample ranged from about 3.5 to 10.27 million with IR-seq versus only about 85 to 1273 with RNA-seq. By revised international staging, fewer than ten patients were R-ISS I, fewer than 20 were R-ISS II and over five were R-ISS III. One of the main goals was to work out a read-filtering strategy for immune repertoire data, in particular whether clonotypes backed by only a single read should be removed. After DNase treatment, whole-transcriptome libraries were prepared with the TruSeq RNA Access Library Prep Kit. TCR repertoires obtained by targeted immune repertoire sequencing and by bulk whole-transcriptome sequencing performed on the same bone marrow samples were compared. What the study reported, not specific to this receptor: In IR-seq, single-read clonotypes were roughly 84% of clonotypes but roughly 3.2% of total reads; in RNA-seq they were approximately 73% of clonotypes and about 40% of reads. When single-read clonotypes were removed, the proportions of shared clonotypes in IR-seq and RNA-seq correlated more strongly. Compared with RNA-seq, IR-seq captured clonotypes at much higher depth and more reliably, and a smaller IR-seq throughput was enough to identify most shared clonotypes. The sorted CD138-negative fraction was not purified T cells but a mixed bone marrow immune population.

The Immunoverse kit was used to build TCR libraries from about 400 ng RNA, with molecular barcoded adaptors covering alpha/delta and beta/gamma chains. TCR library preparation was performed with the same RNA that was used for transcriptome sequencing. Sequencing of the TCR libraries was done on an Illumina HiSeq 4000 with 2 x 150 cycles. As for the authors' bioinformatics: Using MiXCR, which included quality filtering and error correction, TCR reads were aligned to human V, D, J and C references and then assembled into CDR3 clonotypes. Clonotype counts and gene usage diversity were analyzed with the tcR package in R. For inspection of raw mapping reads, RNA-seq reads were mapped by STAR aligner version 2.5.3a onto GRCh37 of the human genome. IR-seq fastq files were randomly downsampled with Seqtk 1.3 to test the effect of sequencing depth on detected clonotypes. In-frame beta chains were kept once TCRdb had trimmed the public reads at Q25 with fastp and called clones with MiXCR. Each CDR3 protein appears once, grouped with its most common genes and DNA. TCRdb, not the original authors, processed these V and J calls. The sample yields 130,000 or so distinct CDR3 sequences; approximately 13% were counted once. In total, the top ten clones hold about 8.6% of the sample.

The sequenced material came from a population of CD138-negative cells sorted from bone marrow. The cell subset or site tag for this specimen amounts to: bone marrow mononuclear cells depleted of CD138+ plasma/myeloma cells by negative magnetic selection. The chain uses TRBV12-3 or TRBV12-4 and TRBJ2-7; the junction holds 7 bases that match TRBD1. This receptor was identified in a donor at least 40 years old with multiple myeloma. The nucleotides are TGTGCCAGCAGTTTAAGGGACAGAACCTACGAGCAGTACTTC. It specifies CASSLRDRTYEQYF.